Shown below are 14 T cell receptor beta chains from a single sample sequenced in a study of regulatory T cells in long-lasting Graves disease. Time point meaning: newly diagnosed GD, antithyroid drugs for less than 3 months. PBMC-extracted RNA yielded the TCR library. For TCR beta, libraries came from iRepertoire HTBI primers and Arm-PCR of CDR3 regions. TCRdb passed the multiplex PCR reads through MiXCR, listing each CDR3 protein once. This table has some 460,000 distinct CDR3 sequences, roughly 15% appearing once. These data were also reused for a study on T cells in Graves' hyperthyroidism and ophthalmopathy.

The specimen comprised peripheral blood mononuclear cells (PBMCs), sampled at new diagnosis, from a patient treated with antithyroid drugs. The receptors were sampled from a man in his forties or fifties with Graves disease.

J is TRBJ2-7 and V is TRBV7-8; possible D gene TRBD1, 6 bases. Germline V gene sequence: CDR1 SGHVS, CDR2 FQNEAQ. V was clipped by 7 bases and J by 6 bases, with 19 bases between them. This CDR3 is built from 14 residues. CDR3: CASTYMGARGEQYF. DNA for the CDR3: TGTGCCAGCACATACATGGGGGCCAGGGGCGAGCAGTACTTC.

About this clonotype: A much larger clonotype is one base distant, so this may be a read error. The gene calls are TRBV11-2 and TRBJ2-1, with 7 nucleotides matching TRBD2. CDR3 length: 15 amino acids. Germline V gene sequence: CDR1 SGHAT, CDR2 FQNNGV. CDR3 sequence reads: CASSTGTTDYNERFF. The CDR3 coding sequence is TGTGCCAGCAGCACGGGGACTACCGACTACAATGAGCGGTTCTTC.

This clonotype was counted a few times. The J gene is TRBJ2-3, the V gene TRBV4-1; 10 positions agree with TRBD2. The V gene end was trimmed by 2 bases and the J gene end by 3 bases; junction bases not matched to a gene: 2. This CDR3 is built from 15 residues. Germline CDR1 and CDR2: MGHRA and YSYEKL. CDR3 nucleotides: TGCGCCAGCAGCCAACTAGCGGGAGTTACAGATACGCAGTATTTT. This encodes CASSQLAGVTDTQYF.

This clonotype occurred a few times. V usage is TRBV19 and J usage is TRBJ2-7, with D perhaps matching TRBD1 (5 bases). The CDR3 runs to 12 residues. Trimming took off 3 bases at V and 5 bases at J, with 8 bases between the two ends. Germline V gene data show CDR1 as LNHDA and CDR2 as SQIVND (reference sequence). The CDR3: CASSIGRDEQYF. The CDR3 DNA sequence: TGTGCCAGTAGTATTGGCAGGGACGAGCAGTACTTC.

The V and J genes are TRBV10-3 and TRBJ2-1; 7 bases agree with TRBD2. V gave up 6 bases and J gave up 8 bases; unmatched junction bases: 4. The CDR3 is made up of 12 amino acids. The germline gives CDR1 ENHRY, CDR2 SYGVKD. This chain's CDR3 is CAISPGGDEQFF. The CDR3, as DNA: TGTGCCATCAGCCCGGGAGGAGATGAGCAGTTCTTC.

There are many counts of this clonotype. The chain couples TRBV2 to TRBJ1-3; TRBD1 matches 8 bases. Per germline, CDR1 SNHLY and CDR2 FYNNEI. V shed 6 bases and J 3 bases; nucleotides not matched to a gene: 7. The CDR3 covers 15 residues. DNA for the CDR3: TGTGCCAGCAGCGAGTCGACAGGGGATGGAAACACCATATATTTT. Translating gives CASSESTGDGNTIYF.

Worth noting for this clonotype: A read error likely explains this, since a far larger clone differs by one base. No conserved phenylalanine or tryptophan ends this CDR3, so it is likely a read error. The rearrangement links TRBV11-2 to TRBJ2-5; D gene ambiguous. The tail of the sequence fits TRBJ2-1 better, so the J call may be wrong. Germline V CDR1 and CDR2: SGHAT, FQNNGV. This CDR3 has 16 amino acids. The CDR3 DNA is TGTGCCAGCAGCTCCCCTCCCTTGGTGGCTCACAATGAGCAGTTCTCC. Amino acids: CASSSPPLVAHNEQFS.

This clonotype has only a few counts. J is TRBJ2-1 and V is TRBV9, with D unclear. Trimming took off 0 bases at V and 0 bases at J, with 7 bases between the two ends. The CDR3 covers 15 residues. Germline V gene sequence: CDR1 SGDLS, CDR2 YYNGEE. The CDR3 protein is CASSVVPVSYNEQFF. In nucleotides, the CDR3 is TGTGCCAGCAGCGTAGTGCCTGTCTCCTACAATGAGCAGTTCTTC.

This sequence joins TRBV9 and TRBJ2-3; D gene ambiguous. From germline, CDR1 is SGDLS and CDR2 YYNGEE. The CDR3 runs to 13 residues. Trimming left V 0 bases short and J 1 base short, with 3 bases between. The CDR3 region is CASSVEGTDTQYF. The CDR3 DNA follows: TGTGCCAGCAGCGTAGAGGGCACAGATACGCAGTATTTT. Full variable domain (remainder filled in from reference TRBV9 and TRBJ2-3): DSGVTQTPKHLITATGQRVTLRCSPRSGDLSVYWYQQSLDQGLQFLIQYYNGEERAKGNILERFSAQQFPDLHSELNLSSLELGDSALYFCASSVEGTDTQYFGPGTRLTVL.

Many counts were recorded for this clonotype. The chain has TRBV5-5 and TRBJ1-1; D is undetermined. V lost 4 bases and J 6 bases, leaving 13 bases between the germline ends. The germline V gene encodes CDR1 SGHKS and CDR2 YYEKEE (reference sequence). The CDR3 length is 13 residues. CDR3 sequence: CASSPVGLAEAFF. CDR3 DNA sequence: TGTGCCAGCAGCCCCGTCGGTTTAGCTGAAGCTTTCTTT.

For this clonotype: This is likely a read error, given that the CDR3 carries no conserved phenylalanine or tryptophan at its end. This chain connects TRBV20-1 to TRBJ1-1, with 9 nucleotides matching TRBD1. CDR3 size: 17 residues. From germline, CDR1 is DFQATT and CDR2 SNEGSKA (reference sequence). Trimming at V came to 2 bases and at J to 0 bases, leaving 10 bases not matched to a gene. In DNA, the CDR3 is TGCAGTGCTAGAAGCCGACAGGGGGGCCTTCTGAACACTGAAGCTTTCTCT. Translating it yields CSARSRQGGLLNTEAFS.

V gene TRBV5-1 combines with J gene TRBJ2-7, with 16 bases fitting TRBD2. Trimming took 6 bases from V and 5 from J; bases not matched to a gene: 11. Per germline, CDR1 SGHRS and CDR2 YFSETQ. The CDR3 is 17 residues long. The CDR3 loop reads CASNPAGLAGGTHEQYF. The CDR3 DNA follows: TGCGCCAGCAACCCAGCGGGACTAGCGGGAGGGACGCACGAGCAGTACTTC.

This clonotype was picked up many times. This chain connects TRBV11-2 to TRBJ2-1; tentatively, D is TRBD2 (5 bases). Looked up from germline, CDR1 is SGHAT and CDR2 is FQNNGV. Trimming cost V 3 bases and J 9 bases, with 12 bases left between them. This CDR3 has 13 amino acids. The CDR3 bases are TGTGCCAGCAGCTTTACCGGCCGGGGTGAGCAGTTCTTC. Translated: CASSFTGRGEQFF.

This clonotype was detected a few times. V is TRBV5-8 and J is TRBJ2-7; 9 positions agree with TRBD2. The germline V gene has CDR1 SGHTS and CDR2 YDEGEE. J was trimmed by 3 bases and V by 3 bases; bases with no gene match: 4. The CDR3 contains 14 residues. The DNA for the CDR3 is TGTGCCAGCAGCTCTTATAGCGGGAGCTACGAGCAGTACTTC. Residues: CASSSYSGSYEQYF.